This is a list of T cell receptor beta chains from one sample in a study of blood T cell repertoires in COVID-19. This table comes from immunoSEQ multiplex PCR, and its TCRdb copy is limited to in-frame clones, with some not included. The sample has 350,000 to 450,000 clones, approximately 86% seen once; the top ten hold roughly 7.2%. Sequenced: peripheral blood. Every receptor here comes from a woman aged 55-70 years with COVID-19, enrolled during active disease. Each CDR3 is given with its conserved first and last residue. D genes are given only for firm matches. Clone size is shown for a subset of rows, as once, few, many or a class of expanded clone.

.,TRBJ2-1,.,TRBV7-3,TGTGCCAGCAGCCCCCGGGGTAGCGCTGGAAATGAGCAGTTCTTC,CASSPRGSAGNEQFF
.,TRBJ2-7,TRBD2,TRBV20-1,TGCAGTGCTAGTTCCAGCGGGGCCTTCGCCTACGAGCAGTACTTC,CSASSSGAFAYEQYF
.,TRBJ1-5,TRBD1,TRBV12-3/TRBV12-4,TGTGCCAGCAGGACAGGGGGTCGGCAGCCCCAGCATTTT,CASRTGGRQPQHF
few,TRBJ2-2,.,TRBV5-4,TGTGCCAGCTCCGCGGGGCAGGACACCGGGGAGCTGTTTTTT,CASSAGQDTGELFF
.,TRBJ1-2,.,TRBV28,TGTGCCAGCAGTTCTCAGGGGAATGGCTACACCTTC,CASSSQGNGYTF
.,TRBJ2-5,TRBD2,TRBV9,TGTGCCAGCAGCGTAGGGGCGGGGGAAGAGACCCAGTACTTC,CASSVGAGEETQYF
few,TRBJ1-6,.,TRBV6-6,TGTGCCAGTACGATGAACCAGGGGAATTCACCCCTCCACTTT,CASTMNQGNSPLHF
.,TRBJ1-2,TRBD1,TRBV5-5,TGTGCCAGCAGCTTGGGGGACAGGGGGCTTATCGATGGCTACACCTTC,CASSLGDRGLIDGYTF
.,TRBJ1-2,.,TRBV7-3,TGTGCCAGCAGCTTCCAGGGAAGTCACGGCTACACCTTC,CASSFQGSHGYTF
.,TRBJ2-2,.,TRBV10-2,TGCGCCAGTCGGAGTGTCACCGGGGAGCTGTTTTTT,CASRSVTGELFF
.,TRBJ1-2,TRBD1,TRBV6-5,TGTGCCAGCAGGCTTATGGGGACAGGGGGCTGGGGCTACACCTTC,CASRLMGTGGWGYTF
.,TRBJ2-1,.,TRBV29-1,TGCAGCGTTGAAGACGGTCTTGAGCAGTTCTTC,CSVEDGLEQFF
.,TRBJ1-6,TRBD1,TRBV9,TGTGCCAGCAGCGGGACAGGGGAGGATTCACCCCTCCACTTT,CASSGTGEDSPLHF
.,TRBJ2-1,.,TRBV6-5,TGTGCCAGCAGTCCCTCCAGGTATTGGAAGGAGCAGTTCTTC,CASSPSRYWKEQFF
.,TRBJ1-1,.,TRBV5-4,TGTGCCAGCAGCTTGGAGCCGGGGGGGTGGCCGTCTCAGACTGAAGCTTTCTTT,CASSLEPGGWPSQTEAFF
.,TRBJ2-2,.,TRBV5-5,TGTGCCAGCAGCTGGGGACAGAACACCGGGGAGCTGTTTTTT,CASSWGQNTGELFF
.,TRBJ2-7,TRBD1,TRBV4-2,TGTGCCAGCAGCCAAGAGTTAGGGGGCGCCTCCTACGAGCAGTACTTC,CASSQELGGASYEQYF
.,TRBJ2-5,.,TRBV28,TGTGCCAGCGCTCTAGGGGGACAACAAGAGACCCAGTACTTC,CASALGGQQETQYF
once,TRBJ1-2,TRBD1,TRBV7-2,TGTGCCAGCAGCCCTAGCCCCTCCGGGACAGGGATCCATGGCTACACCTTC,CASSPSPSGTGIHGYTF
.,TRBJ2-7,TRBD2,TRBV18,TGTGCCAGCTCGCCGCAGGGACTAGAAGGCGAGCAGTACTTC,CASSPQGLEGEQYF
.,TRBJ1-1,TRBD1,TRBV19,TGTGCCAGTTGGGACAGGAGATTGAACACTGAAGCTTTCTTT,CASWDRRLNTEAFF
once,TRBJ1-1,TRBD1,TRBV9,TGTGCCAGCAGCCAGGGGGGGAACACTGAAGCTTTCTTT,CASSQGGNTEAFF
.,TRBJ1-1,TRBD1,TRBV13,TGTGCCAGCCGACAGGGGGTCAACATGAACACTGAAGCTTTCTTT,CASRQGVNMNTEAFF
once,TRBJ2-3,TRBD2,TRBV28,TGTGCCAGCAGTAGTCTAGCGGGGGGCTGGGGAGATACGCAGTATTTT,CASSSLAGGWGDTQYF
.,TRBJ1-6,.,TRBV4-1,TGCGCCAGCAGCCAACCCACTAGGGAGAGGGGAGGGGCACCCCTCCACTTT,CASSQPTRERGGAPLHF
.,TRBJ1-2,.,TRBV7-2,TGTGCCAGCAGCCTGAATAGTGGGCCGTATGGCTACACCTTC,CASSLNSGPYGYTF
.,TRBJ1-2,.,TRBV9,TGTGCCAGCAGCGTCGATCCCTTCTACGGCTACACCTTC,CASSVDPFYGYTF
.,TRBJ1-2,TRBD1,TRBV18,TGTGCCAGCTCTGCAGGGGGCGATGGCTACACCTTC,CASSAGGDGYTF
.,TRBJ2-1,TRBD1,TRBV27,TGTGCCAGCAGTTATATAAGGGGGCTTTGGAATGAGCAGTTCTTC,CASSYIRGLWNEQFF
.,TRBJ1-2,TRBD1,TRBV11-2,TGTGCCAGCACCCAACAAGAAGGGGGCTTTGGCTACACCTTC,CASTQQEGGFGYTF
.,TRBJ2-1,TRBD2,TRBV4-3,TGCGCCAGCAGCCCGAGGGACAGCGGGGGGCTAAATGAGCAGTTCTTC,CASSPRDSGGLNEQFF
.,TRBJ1-1,.,TRBV4-3,TGCGCCAGCAGGACTCTAGGGGTGAACACTGAAGCTTTCTTT,CASRTLGVNTEAFF
.,TRBJ2-5,TRBD2,TRBV5-1,TGCGCCAGCAGCTTGGGAGGGCGGGGGAACTACCAAGAGACCCAGTACTTC,CASSLGGRGNYQETQYF
.,TRBJ1-2,TRBD1,TRBV4-1,TGCGCCAGCAGCCCGGGACAGGGAGGGGACTATGGCTACACCTTC,CASSPGQGGDYGYTF
.,TRBJ2-1,TRBD2,TRBV19,TGTGCCAGTAGCCCGGGGACTAGCGGGGGGCTCGAAAATGAGCAGTTCTTC,CASSPGTSGGLENEQFF
.,TRBJ1-5,TRBD1,TRBV5-4,TGTGCCAGCAGCTTGAAAGGCAGGGGGAATAGCAATCAGCCCCAGCATTTT,CASSLKGRGNSNQPQHF
.,TRBJ2-4,TRBD2,TRBV5-6,TGTGCCAGCACCCGGCCGATGGGCGGGGGTTCCAAAAACATTCAGTACTTC,CASTRPMGGGSKNIQYF
.,TRBJ1-2,.,TRBV6-5,TGTGCCAGCACTTCTGAGGCGGCGGGCAACTATGGCTACACCTTC,CASTSEAAGNYGYTF
.,TRBJ2-5,TRBD1,TRBV4-1,TGCGCCAGCAGCCAATCGGGACAGACGGAAGAGACCCAGTACTTC,CASSQSGQTEETQYF
.,TRBJ2-1,TRBD2,TRBV4-2,TGTGCCAGCAGCCAAGGTAGCGGGGGGGCCCGAGAGCAGTTCTTC,CASSQGSGGAREQFF
.,TRBJ1-1,TRBD1,TRBV19,TGTGCCAGTGGACAGGCGATGAACACTGAAGCTTTCTTT,CASGQAMNTEAFF
.,TRBJ1-6,.,TRBV18,TGTGCCAGCTCACCAGGGCCGGGGTCACCCCTCCACTTT,CASSPGPGSPLHF
.,TRBJ1-1,.,TRBV6-5,TGTGCCAGCAGATGGGGGACTGGAACTGAAGCTTTCTTT,CASRWGTGTEAFF
many,TRBJ1-2,TRBD1,TRBV25-1,TGTGCCAGCAGTGCCGGGACAGGGGTAGGCTATGGCTACACCTTC,CASSAGTGVGYGYTF
.,TRBJ1-1,.,TRBV4-2,TGTGCCAGCAGCCAAGACCCCGGGGGGAACACTGAAGCTTTCTTT,CASSQDPGGNTEAFF
.,TRBJ1-1,TRBD1,TRBV19,TGTGCCAGTAGTATACCAAGACAGGGGGGCACTGAAGCTTTCTTT,CASSIPRQGGTEAFF